Each of the 22 T cell receptor beta chains below was sequenced from the same sample in a study of blood T cell repertoires in COVID-19. The data were produced by immunoSEQ multiplex PCR, yet TCRdb's version contains in-frame clones alone and is incomplete. Of about 220,000 clones listed, more than 75% are singletons. The sequenced sample consisted of peripheral blood. The receptors were gathered from an older woman with COVID-19, enrolled during active disease.

J is TRBJ1-2 and V is TRBV5-1; no definite D call. CDR3 length: 12 residues. CDR1 is SGHRS and CDR2 is YFSETQ in the germline V gene. With 4 bases removed from V and 4 bases from J, the gap between germline ends came to 8 bases. CDR3 sequence: CASSMDGYGYTF. The CDR3 coding sequence is TGCGCCAGCAGCATGGACGGCTATGGCTACACCTTC.

On this clone itself: This sample also contains other DNA sequences that code for the same CDR3. The chain uses TRBV19 and TRBJ2-3; TRBD1 aligns across 8 bases. This CDR3 is built from 15 residues. Germline CDR1 is LNHDA and CDR2 is SQIVND (reference sequence). J gave up 1 base and V 3 bases, and 3 bases lay outside the gene matches. This chain's CDR3 is CASSIGGQGTDTQYF. CDR3 nucleotides: TGTGCCAGTAGTATTGGGGGACAGGGCACAGATACGCAGTATTTT.

The gene calls are TRBV4-1 and TRBJ1-4; 9 bases fit TRBD1. Per the germline V gene, CDR1 is MGHRA and CDR2 is YSYEKL. V shed 2 bases and J 8 bases; nucleotides not matched to a gene: 3. The CDR3 loop spans 14 amino acids. The CDR3: CASSQPGQGEKLFF. In nucleotides, the CDR3 is TGCGCCAGCAGCCAACCGGGACAGGGAGAAAAACTGTTTTTT.

The chain employs TRBV27 and TRBJ2-7, with D possibly matching TRBD1 (6 bases). The germline V gene has CDR1 MNHEY and CDR2 SMNVEV (reference sequence). The CDR3 extends over 14 amino acids. V was clipped by 5 bases and J by 1 base, with 12 bases between them. The DNA of the CDR3 is TGTGCCAGCAGTCTACAGGGCCCTTCCTACGAGCAGTACTTC. It codes for CASSLQGPSYEQYF.

J is TRBJ1-5 and V is TRBV19; tentatively, D is TRBD1 (5 bases). CDR1 LNHDA and CDR2 SQIVND come from the germline V gene (reference sequence). This CDR3 contains 16 residues. V was shortened by 5 bases and J by 0 bases, with 14 bases between the two germline ends. The CDR3 here is CASSVTGTYSNQPQHF. The DNA of the CDR3 is TGTGCCAGTAGTGTAACAGGAACTTATAGCAATCAGCCCCAGCATTTT.

V and J are TRBV5-6 and TRBJ1-5; D perhaps matches TRBD1 (5 bases). The CDR3 contains 16 residues. CDR1 and CDR2 from the germline V gene are SGHDT and YYEEEE. Trimming removed 0 bases at V and 0 bases at J, with 10 bases between. The CDR3 loop reads CASSLDGGDSNQPQHF. CDR3 in DNA: TGTGCCAGCAGCTTGGATGGGGGGGATAGCAATCAGCCCCAGCATTTT. The full variable domain, rest sourced from reference TRBV5-6 and TRBJ1-5, is DAGVTQSPTHLIKTRGQQVTLRCSPKSGHDTVSWYQQALGQGPQFIFQYYEEEERQRGNFPDRFSGHQFPNYSSELNVNALLLGDSALYLCASSLDGGDSNQPQHFGDGTRLSIL.

This chain connects TRBV6-4 to TRBJ2-5; 9 nucleotides line up with TRBD2. Germline CDR1 is MRHNA and CDR2 is SNTAGT. The V segment lost 3 bases and the J segment 7 bases; nucleotides outside the gene matches: 15. The CDR3 is made up of 17 amino acids. Here the CDR3 DNA reads TGTGCCAGCAGTGATCGATTGTTCGCGGGAGGGCTTGTGACCCAGTACTTC. Translated, it gives CASSDRLFAGGLVTQYF.

The J gene is TRBJ2-7, the V gene TRBV5-1; 12 bases line up with TRBD2. The CDR3 totals 18 residues. Germline-derived CDR1 and CDR2 are SGHRS and YFSETQ. The junction had 12 bases not matched to a gene; V was cut back by 3 bases and J by 2 bases. CDR3 sequence (DNA): TGCGCCAGCAGCTCCCTGACTAGCGGGGGCACAAAAACCTACGAGCAGTACTTC. It codes for CASSSLTSGGTKTYEQYF.

CDR3 amino acids: CAWETRREVVGGVYGYTF. The CDR3 region has the DNA TGTGCCTGGGAAACGAGGCGGGAGGTTGTCGGGGGGGTTTATGGCTACACCTTC. The rearrangement uses TRBV30 and TRBJ1-2, with D maybe TRBD1 (5 bases). Germline CDR1 and CDR2: GTSNPN and SVGIG (reference sequence). The CDR3 is made up of 18 amino acids. V lost 5 bases, J lost 5 bases, and 30 bases lay in between.

This clone was seen a single time. This chain uses TRBV5-1 with TRBJ1-1; D gene uncertain. The germline gives CDR1 SGHRS, CDR2 YFSETQ. This CDR3 is built from 14 residues. V shed 3 bases and J shed 0 bases, with 9 bases lying between them. CDR3 in amino acids: CASSSQNMNTEAFF. CDR3 coding DNA: TGCGCCAGCAGCTCACAGAACATGAACACTGAAGCTTTCTTT.

J is TRBJ2-3 and V is TRBV27; TRBD2 matches 12 bases. V lost 3 bases to trimming and J lost 1 base; unmatched junction nucleotides: 5. From germline, CDR1 is MNHEY and CDR2 SMNVEV (reference sequence). The CDR3 has 17 residues. The CDR3 here is CASSLGLAGGGTDTQYF. The CDR3 DNA reads TGTGCCAGCAGTTTGGGGCTAGCGGGAGGGGGCACAGATACGCAGTATTTT.

V gene TRBV9 combines with J gene TRBJ2-2; 8 nucleotides align to TRBD2. Germline V gene data show CDR1 as SGDLS and CDR2 as YYNGEE. CDR3 length: 15 residues. The ends lost 2 bases at V and 3 bases at J; junction bases unmatched: 3. The CDR3 here is CASSVREAYTGELFF. The CDR3, as DNA: TGTGCCAGCAGCGTGCGGGAGGCCTACACCGGGGAGCTGTTTTTT.

The chain combines TRBV11-3 with TRBJ2-1; TRBD2 agrees at 10 bases. V lost 5 bases and J lost 9; bases outside the gene matches: 13. This CDR3 contains 16 residues. From germline, CDR1 is SGHNT and CDR2 YENEEA. CDR3 nucleotides: TGTGCCAGCAGCCCATCACTAGCGGGGTTATCTGCTGAGCAGTTCTTC. Translating gives CASSPSLAGLSAEQFF.

The V and J genes are TRBV29-1 and TRBJ2-7; TRBD2 might be the D (7 bases). V dropped 0 bases and J dropped 6 bases, with 15 bases sitting between them. This CDR3 region has 14 residues. CDR1 SQVTM and CDR2 ANQGSEA come from the germline V gene. The CDR3 here is CSVEEPVGGREQYF. The DNA for the CDR3 is TGCAGCGTTGAAGAGCCTGTCGGGGGGCGCGAGCAGTACTTC.

The chain links TRBV19 to TRBJ1-5; D not resolved. The CDR3 sequence is 14 residues long. The V and J ends lost 3 bases and 5 bases respectively, with 11 bases between them. Per germline, CDR1 LNHDA and CDR2 SQIVND (reference sequence). The chain's CDR3 is CASSIVGRYQPQHF. CDR3 nucleotides: TGTGCCAGTAGTATTGTCGGCAGGTATCAGCCCCAGCATTTT.

The chain links TRBV5-8 to TRBJ2-5, with 12 bases identical to TRBD2. Unmatched junction bases numbered 7, after V lost 8 bases and J lost 5 bases. CDR1 and CDR2 (germline): SGHTS, YDEGEE. The CDR3 sequence is 14 residues long. The CDR3 region has the DNA TGTGCCAGTAGACTAGCGGGAGATAGGGAGACCCAGTACTTC. Translating it yields CASRLAGDRETQYF.

This clone is a singleton in its sample. The rearrangement joins TRBV28 to TRBJ1-2; the match to TRBD1 covers 8 bases. Germline V CDR1 and CDR2: MDHEN, SYDVKM. There are 14 residues in the CDR3. V shed 5 bases and J 4 bases; nucleotides not matched to a gene: 6. The DNA for the CDR3 is TGTGCCAGCAGTAAAACCGGGACAGGCTATGGCTACACCTTC. It is translated as CASSKTGTGYGYTF.

This clone has a handful of counts. This chain connects TRBV19 to TRBJ2-7; TRBD2 is a possible D gene (6 bases). CDR3 size: 15 residues. Trimming took 0 bases from V and 3 from J, leaving 12 bases between them. In germline, CDR1 is LNHDA, CDR2 SQIVND (reference sequence). The CDR3 here is CASSIDIGRGYEQYF. In DNA form, the CDR3 reads TGTGCCAGTAGTATAGATATCGGGAGAGGCTACGAGCAGTACTTC.

J is TRBJ2-1 and V is TRBV9, with TRBD2 matching over 10 bases. Per germline, CDR1 SGDLS and CDR2 YYNGEE. V shed 3 bases and J 4 bases; nucleotides not matched to a gene: 7. CDR3 length: 16 residues. DNA for the CDR3: TGTGCCAGCAGCGCCCCGACTAGCGGGTTATACAATGAGCAGTTCTTC. Its protein is CASSAPTSGLYNEQFF.

The chain couples TRBV18 to TRBJ1-1, with 9 positions matching TRBD1. The CDR3 is 15 residues long. Per the germline V gene, CDR1 is KGHSH and CDR2 is LQKENI. After removal of 5 bases from V and 3 bases from J, the junction contained 7 bases not matched to a gene. CDR3 sequence reads: CASSTMGQGYTEAFF. The CDR3 DNA reads TGTGCCAGCTCAACCATGGGACAGGGCTACACTGAAGCTTTCTTT.

The chain uses TRBV27 and TRBJ1-4, with D perhaps matching TRBD1 (6 bases). Trimming removed 4 bases at V and 8 bases at J, with 14 bases between. This CDR3 comprises 14 residues. Germline V gene lookup returns CDR1 MNHEY and CDR2 SMNVEV (reference sequence). The CDR3 loop reads CASSSQGIGEKLFF. CDR3 coding DNA: TGTGCCAGCAGTTCACAGGGAATTGGGGAAAAACTGTTTTTT.

The genes are TRBV5-4 and TRBJ2-7; 12 bases fit TRBD2. CDR3 size: 17 residues. CDR1 and CDR2 (germline): SGHNT, YYREEE (reference sequence). The V and J ends lost 4 bases and 2 bases, in that order; junction bases with no gene match: 10. CDR3 coding DNA: TGTGCCAGCAGCACAGGACTAGCGGGACGTCAAACCTACGAGCAGTACTTC. Its translation is CASSTGLAGRQTYEQYF.